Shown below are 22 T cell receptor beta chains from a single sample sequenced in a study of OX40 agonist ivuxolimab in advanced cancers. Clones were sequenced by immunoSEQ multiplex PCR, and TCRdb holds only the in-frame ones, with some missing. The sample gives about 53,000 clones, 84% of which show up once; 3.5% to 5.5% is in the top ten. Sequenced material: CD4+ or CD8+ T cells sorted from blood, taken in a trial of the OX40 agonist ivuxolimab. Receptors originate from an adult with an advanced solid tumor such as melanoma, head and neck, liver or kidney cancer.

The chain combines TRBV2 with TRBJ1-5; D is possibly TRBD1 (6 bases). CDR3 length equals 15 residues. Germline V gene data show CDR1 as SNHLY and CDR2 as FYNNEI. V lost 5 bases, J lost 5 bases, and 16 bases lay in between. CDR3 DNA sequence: TGTGCCAGCAGTTCCCAGGGGATCGCTGATCAGCCCCAGCATTTT. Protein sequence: CASSSQGIADQPQHF.

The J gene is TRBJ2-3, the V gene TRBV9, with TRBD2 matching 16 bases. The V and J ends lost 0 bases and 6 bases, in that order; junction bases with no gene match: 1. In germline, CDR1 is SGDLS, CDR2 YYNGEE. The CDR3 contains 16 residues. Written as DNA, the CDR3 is TGTGCCAGCAGCGTAGAGGGACTAGCGGGAGGGGATACGCAGTATTTT. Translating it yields CASSVEGLAGGDTQYF.

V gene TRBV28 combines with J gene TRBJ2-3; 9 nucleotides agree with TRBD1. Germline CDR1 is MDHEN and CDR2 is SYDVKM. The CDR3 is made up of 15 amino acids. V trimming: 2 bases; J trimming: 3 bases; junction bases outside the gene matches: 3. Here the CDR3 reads CASSLGGQGTDTQYF. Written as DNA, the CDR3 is TGTGCCAGCAGTTTAGGGGGACAGGGAACAGATACGCAGTATTTT.

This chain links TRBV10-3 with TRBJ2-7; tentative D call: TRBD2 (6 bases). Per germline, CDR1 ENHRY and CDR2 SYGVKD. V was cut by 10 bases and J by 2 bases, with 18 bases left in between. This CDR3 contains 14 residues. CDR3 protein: CATHTGTETYEQYF. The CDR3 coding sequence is TGTGCCACCCACACCGGGACTGAGACCTACGAGCAGTACTTC.

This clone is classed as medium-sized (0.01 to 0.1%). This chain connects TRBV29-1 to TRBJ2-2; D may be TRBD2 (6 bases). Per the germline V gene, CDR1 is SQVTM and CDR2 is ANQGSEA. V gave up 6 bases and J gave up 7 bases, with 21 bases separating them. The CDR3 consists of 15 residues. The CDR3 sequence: CSVQNRLGGVGELFF. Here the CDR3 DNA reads TGCAGCGTCCAAAACCGATTAGGAGGGGTCGGGGAGCTGTTTTTT.

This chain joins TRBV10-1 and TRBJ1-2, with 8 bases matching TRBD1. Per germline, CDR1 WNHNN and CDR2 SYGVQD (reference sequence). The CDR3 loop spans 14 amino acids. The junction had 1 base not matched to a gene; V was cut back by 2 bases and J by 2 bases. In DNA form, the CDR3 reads TGCGCCAGCAGTGAGCGGACAGGGAACTATGGCTACACCTTC. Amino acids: CASSERTGNYGYTF.

CDR3 coding DNA: TGTGCCAGTAGTATGTTCCGAGGGGTTGAAGGCAAAAACATTCAGTACTTC. It yields the protein CASSMFRGVEGKNIQYF. The chain couples TRBV19 to TRBJ2-4, with D possibly being TRBD1 or TRBD2 (5 bases each). CDR1 is LNHDA and CDR2 is SQIVND in the germline V gene (reference sequence). Trimming left V 3 bases short and J 3 bases short, with 18 bases between. This CDR3 has 17 amino acids.

Here the CDR3 DNA reads TGTGCCAGCAGCTTGGACAGGGGGCCCCATGGCTACACCTTC. As protein: CASSLDRGPHGYTF. The chain combines TRBV11-2 with TRBJ1-2, with 11 nucleotides matching TRBD1. CDR3 length: 14 residues. After removal of 3 bases from V and 6 bases from J, the junction contained 3 bases not matched to a gene. CDR1 is SGHAT, CDR2 FQNNGV, per germline.

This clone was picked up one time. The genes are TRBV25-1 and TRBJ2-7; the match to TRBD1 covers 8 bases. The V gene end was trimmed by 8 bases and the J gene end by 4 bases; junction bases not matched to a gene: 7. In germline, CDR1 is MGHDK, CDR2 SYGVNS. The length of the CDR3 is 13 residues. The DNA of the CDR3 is TGTGCCAGCGGAAGGACAGGGACGTACGAGCAGTACTTC. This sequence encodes CASGRTGTYEQYF.

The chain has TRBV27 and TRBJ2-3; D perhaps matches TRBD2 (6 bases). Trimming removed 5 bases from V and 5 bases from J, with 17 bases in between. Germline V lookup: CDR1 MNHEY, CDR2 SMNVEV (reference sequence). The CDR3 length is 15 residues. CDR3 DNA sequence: TGTGCCAGCAGTCCGGGACTTCGGACTGAAGATACGCAGTATTTT. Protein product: CASSPGLRTEDTQYF.

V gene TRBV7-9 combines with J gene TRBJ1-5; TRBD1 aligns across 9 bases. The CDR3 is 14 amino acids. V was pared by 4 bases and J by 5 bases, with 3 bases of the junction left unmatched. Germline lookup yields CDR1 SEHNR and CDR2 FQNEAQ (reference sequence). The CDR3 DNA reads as TGTGCCAGCAGCTCCGGGACAGGGTATCAGCCCCAGCATTTT. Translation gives CASSSGTGYQPQHF.

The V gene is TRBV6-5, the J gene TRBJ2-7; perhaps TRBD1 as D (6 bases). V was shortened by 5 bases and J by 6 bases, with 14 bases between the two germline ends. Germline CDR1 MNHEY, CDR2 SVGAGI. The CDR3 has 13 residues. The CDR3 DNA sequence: TGTGCCAGCAGTCACACCCGGGACACCGAGCAGTACTTC. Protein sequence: CASSHTRDTEQYF.

CDR3 in amino acids: CASSIRRRLNSPLHF. CDR3 DNA: TGTGCCAGCAGTATCCGACGTCGGCTCAATTCACCCCTCCACTTT. The V call is TRBV27, the J call TRBJ1-6, with D hard to call. V lost 5 bases to trimming and J lost 7 bases, with 15 bases between them. The CDR3 runs to 15 residues. CDR1 is MNHEY and CDR2 is SMNVEV in the germline V gene (reference sequence).

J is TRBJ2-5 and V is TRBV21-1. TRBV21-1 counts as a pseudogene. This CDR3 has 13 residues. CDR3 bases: TGTGCCAGCAGCCCGGGACCCCAAGAGACCCAGTACTTC. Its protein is CASSPGPQETQYF.

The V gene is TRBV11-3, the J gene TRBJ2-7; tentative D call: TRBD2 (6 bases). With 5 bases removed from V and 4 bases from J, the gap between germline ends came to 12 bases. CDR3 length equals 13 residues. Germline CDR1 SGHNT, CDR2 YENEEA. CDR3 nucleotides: TGTGCCAGCAGCCCCGGACTAATATACGAGCAGTACTTC. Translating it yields CASSPGLIYEQYF.

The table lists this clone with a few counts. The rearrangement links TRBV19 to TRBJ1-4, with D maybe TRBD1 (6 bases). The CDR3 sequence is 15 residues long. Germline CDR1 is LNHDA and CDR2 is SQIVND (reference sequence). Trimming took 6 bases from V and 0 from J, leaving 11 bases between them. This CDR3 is CASSRGAPTNEKLFF. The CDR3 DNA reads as TGTGCCAGTAGCCGGGGGGCACCAACTAATGAAAAACTGTTTTTT.

The CDR3 sequence is CASKKTGMNTEAFF. In DNA form, the CDR3 reads TGTGCCAGCAAAAAGACGGGGATGAACACTGAAGCTTTCTTT. This chain links TRBV6-5 with TRBJ1-1; the D is unclear. The CDR3 sequence is 14 residues long. Trimming removed 7 bases from V and 0 bases from J, with 12 bases in between. Looked up from germline, CDR1 is MNHEY and CDR2 is SVGAGI.

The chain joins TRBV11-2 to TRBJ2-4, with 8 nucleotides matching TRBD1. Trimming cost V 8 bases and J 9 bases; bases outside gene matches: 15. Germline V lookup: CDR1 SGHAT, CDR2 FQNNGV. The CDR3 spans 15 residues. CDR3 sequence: CASASPRDRLVIQYF. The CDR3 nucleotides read TGTGCCAGCGCGTCCCCCCGGGACAGGCTTGTCATTCAGTACTTC. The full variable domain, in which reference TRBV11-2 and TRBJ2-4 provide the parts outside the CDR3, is EAGVAQSPRYKIIEKRQSVAFWCNPISGHATLYWYQQILGQGPKLLIQFQNNGVVDDSQLPKDRFSAERLKGVDSTLKIQPAKLEDSAVYLCASASPRDRLVIQYFGAGTRLSVL.

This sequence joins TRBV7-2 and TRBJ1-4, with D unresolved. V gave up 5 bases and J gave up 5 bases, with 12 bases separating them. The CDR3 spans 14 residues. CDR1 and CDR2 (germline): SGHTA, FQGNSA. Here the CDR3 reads CASSPSVGNEKLFF. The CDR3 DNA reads TGTGCCAGCAGCCCAAGTGTGGGAAATGAAAAACTGTTTTTT.

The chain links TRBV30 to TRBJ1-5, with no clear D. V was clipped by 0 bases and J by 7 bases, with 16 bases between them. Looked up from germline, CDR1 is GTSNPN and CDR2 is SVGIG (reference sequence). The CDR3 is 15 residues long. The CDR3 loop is CAWSVRGLRGQPQHF. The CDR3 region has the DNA TGTGCCTGGAGTGTACGCGGTCTTCGGGGACAGCCCCAGCATTTT.

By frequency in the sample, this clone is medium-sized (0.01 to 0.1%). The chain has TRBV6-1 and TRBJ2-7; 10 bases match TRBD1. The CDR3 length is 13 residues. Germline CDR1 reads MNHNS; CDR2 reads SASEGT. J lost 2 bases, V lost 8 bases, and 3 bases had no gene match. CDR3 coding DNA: TGTGCCAGCGACGGGACAGGGGCCTACGAGCAGTACTTC. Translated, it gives CASDGTGAYEQYF.

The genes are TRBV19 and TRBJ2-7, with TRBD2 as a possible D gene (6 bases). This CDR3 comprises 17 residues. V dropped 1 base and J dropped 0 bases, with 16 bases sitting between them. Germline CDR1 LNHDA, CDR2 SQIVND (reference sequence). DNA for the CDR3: TGTGCCAGTAGTATAGGAATCGGGGGAGGTAACTCCTACGAGCAGTACTTC. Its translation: CASSIGIGGGNSYEQYF.